A selection of T cell receptor beta chains follows, all from one sample in a study of CD8 T cells in Susac syndrome. TCRdb recomputed calls from the immunoSEQ multiplex PCR reads with MiXCR, one row per CDR3 protein. The repertoire has approximately 200,000 distinct CDR3 sequences, around 93% of them found once; the top ten carry around 0.082%. The sequenced material came from CD4+ T cells from PBMCs. The receptors come from a human donor with multiple sclerosis. Both conserved end residues are part of each CDR3. The D gene is left open where the match is weak. Clone size appears in some rows only: once, few, many, or a class for an expanded clone.

v_gene	d_gene	j_gene	abundance	CDR3nt	CDR3aa
TRBV10-3	NA	TRBJ2-5	NA	TGTGCCATCGGTGATCTTGGCGGGGAAGAGACCCAGTACTTC	CAIGDLGGEETQYF
TRBV15	NA	TRBJ1-5	NA	TGTGCCACCAGCCCTCGGGATCAGCCCCAGCATTTT	CATSPRDQPQHF
TRBV30	TRBD1	TRBJ1-2	NA	TGTGCCTGGCTCCGGGACAGCCTGTATGGCTACACCTTC	CAWLRDSLYGYTF
TRBV9	TRBD1	TRBJ2-3	NA	TGTGCCAGTAATACAGGGGTAGGAGATACGCAGTATTTT	CASNTGVGDTQYF
TRBV25-1	NA	TRBJ2-7	NA	TGTGCCAGCAGTGAAGAGGGAAGGGTCGACGAGCAGTACTTC	CASSEEGRVDEQYF
TRBV7-2	TRBD2	TRBJ2-1	once	TGTGCCAGCAGCCCACGCCCCGGGACTAGCGGGGAGCAGTTCTTC	CASSPRPGTSGEQFF
TRBV29-1	NA	TRBJ2-1	NA	TGCAGCGCCGACCGTGGGAATGAGCAGTTCTTC	CSADRGNEQFF
TRBV20-1	TRBD1	TRBJ1-2	NA	TGCAGTGCCGGGACAGTCAACTATGGCTACACCTTC	CSAGTVNYGYTF
TRBV9	NA	TRBJ1-6	NA	TGTGCCAGCAGCGTAGTTGGGGCCAATTCACCCCTCCACTTT	CASSVVGANSPLHF
TRBV5-8	NA	TRBJ2-2	once	TGTGCCAGCAGCACCTTGGGGGGAAGGGACACCGGGGAGCTGTTTTTT	CASSTLGGRDTGELFF
TRBV7-3	NA	TRBJ1-2	once	TGTGCCAGCAGCCCTGATGGACCTAACTATGGCTACACCTTC	CASSPDGPNYGYTF
TRBV20-1	TRBD2	TRBJ2-5	NA	TGCAGTGCTAGAAAAGCGACTAGCGGGCGAGAGACCCAGTACTTC	CSARKATSGRETQYF
TRBV12-3/TRBV12-4	TRBD1	TRBJ1-5	NA	TGTGCCAGCAGCTCCGGGACAGCACTCAATCAGCCCCAGCATTTT	CASSSGTALNQPQHF
TRBV3-1	NA	TRBJ2-6	NA	TGTGCCAGCAGCCTCCGGGCTCAGGGGGCCAACGTCCTGACTTTC	CASSLRAQGANVLTF
TRBV20-1	TRBD2	TRBJ2-3	once	TGCAGTGCTAGTAGAGCGAGCGGGGGGTCCACAGATACGCAGTATTTT	CSASRASGGSTDTQYF
TRBV12-3/TRBV12-4	NA	TRBJ1-1	NA	TGTGCCAGCAGGAGGTGGGAAGGGGACACTGAAGCTTTCTTT	CASRRWEGDTEAFF
TRBV29-1	NA	TRBJ1-5	NA	TGCAGCGCCAGCCGGGGGGGGCCCAATCAGCCCCAGCATTTT	CSASRGGPNQPQHF
TRBV14	TRBD1	TRBJ2-3	NA	TGTGCCAGCAGCCCTTTCTTCGGACAGGGATCAGATACGCAGTATTTT	CASSPFFGQGSDTQYF
TRBV20-1	NA	TRBJ1-5	NA	TGCAGTGCTAGAGAAGTAAATAGCAATCAGCCCCAGCATTTT	CSAREVNSNQPQHF
TRBV9	TRBD2	TRBJ2-1	NA	TGTGCCAGCAGCCTTACTAGCGGGGGGCACTACAATGAGCAGTTCTTC	CASSLTSGGHYNEQFF
TRBV20-1	TRBD1	TRBJ2-5	NA	TGCAGTGCTAGAGATGGGGCAGGGGGCGAAGAGACCCAGTACTTC	CSARDGAGGEETQYF
TRBV23-1	NA	TRBJ1-1	NA	TGCGCCAGCAGTCACCAGGGATCTTCCGAATCGAACACTGAAGCTTTCTTT	CASSHQGSSESNTEAFF
TRBV29-1	NA	TRBJ1-5	NA	TGCAGCGTTGCAGGGAATAGCAATCAGCCCCAGCATTTT	CSVAGNSNQPQHF
TRBV30	NA	TRBJ1-1	NA	TGTGCCTGGAGTGTACGCCGGTTGAACACTGAAGCTTTCTTT	CAWSVRRLNTEAFF
TRBV20-1	NA	TRBJ2-1	once	TGCAGTGCGAGAACAGCCCCCTCCTACAATGAGCAGTTCTTC	CSARTAPSYNEQFF
TRBV25-1	TRBD1	TRBJ1-6	NA	TGTGCCAGCACCCGGGACAGTGGGACACCCCTCCACTTT	CASTRDSGTPLHF
TRBV2	NA	TRBJ1-5	NA	TGTGCCAGCAGCCCGGGCAGCAATCAGCCCCAGCATTTT	CASSPGSNQPQHF
TRBV20-1	TRBD1	TRBJ2-3	NA	TGCAGTGCTTCCTCGGGACAGGCCTCAATCACAGATACGCAGTATTTT	CSASSGQASITDTQYF
TRBV20-1	TRBD2	TRBJ2-5	NA	TGCAGTTTTTCGGGGGGGCAGACCCAGTACTTC	CSFSGGQTQYF
TRBV3-1	NA	TRBJ1-5	NA	TGTGCCAGCAGCCAGGTTGGGGAGCCCCAGCATTTT	CASSQVGEPQHF
TRBV3-1	NA	TRBJ1-1	NA	TGTGCCGCGTCTTTTGCGAAAGGCACTGAAGCTTTCTTT	CAASFAKGTEAFF
TRBV6-5	NA	TRBJ1-6	once	TGTGCCAGCAGGGGCCCAGGGACCCGAGATTCACCCCTCCACTTT	CASRGPGTRDSPLHF